This T cell receptor beta chain was sequenced in a study of cytomegalovirus exposure and HLA in healthy donors. Study observations and caveats: CMV serostatus alone was available as immune exposure information. In a later analysis, TCR beta V- and J-gene trimming showed a link to a missense DCLRE1C variant. With DRB1 most and HLA-C fewest, TCR association rates differed between HLA loci in a later analysis.

With 60 Vbeta and 13 Jbeta primers, the PCR was carried out. Sequencing used immunoSEQ multiplex PCR; TCRdb keeps in-frame clones, though not all of them. The sample includes 70,000 to 95,000 clones, about 75% of them seen just once. The CDR3 is made up of 15 amino acids. Germline-derived CDR1 and CDR2 are SGHDT and YYEEEE. V dropped 0 bases and J dropped 1 base, with 10 bases sitting between them. Turning to this clone: What it binds is not known.

The chain uses TRBV5-6 and TRBJ1-1, with D unclear. The sequenced sample was PBMCs. The sequence was collected from a man in his forties in good health and CMV-seronegative. CDR3 DNA sequence: TGTGCCAGCAGCTTGGGACTTGGTACGAACACTGAAGCTTTCTTT. Amino acids: CASSLGLGTNTEAFF. The variable domain in full, with the rest retrieved from reference TRBV5-6 and TRBJ1-1, is DAGVTQSPTHLIKTRGQQVTLRCSPKSGHDTVSWYQQALGQGPQFIFQYYEEEERQRGNFPDRFSGHQFPNYSSELNVNALLLGDSALYLCASSLGLGTNTEAFFGQGTRLTVV.